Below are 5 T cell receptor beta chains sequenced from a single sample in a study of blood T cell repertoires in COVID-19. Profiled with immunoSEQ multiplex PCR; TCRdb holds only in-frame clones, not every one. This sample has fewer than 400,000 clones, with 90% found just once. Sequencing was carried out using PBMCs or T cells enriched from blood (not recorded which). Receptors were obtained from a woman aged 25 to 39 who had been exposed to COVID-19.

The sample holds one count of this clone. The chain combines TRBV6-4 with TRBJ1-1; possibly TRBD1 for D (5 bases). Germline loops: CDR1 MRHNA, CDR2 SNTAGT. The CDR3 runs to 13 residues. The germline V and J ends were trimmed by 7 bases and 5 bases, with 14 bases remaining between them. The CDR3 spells CASKEQEWTEAFF. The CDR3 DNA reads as TGTGCCAGCAAGGAACAGGAGTGGACTGAAGCTTTCTTT.

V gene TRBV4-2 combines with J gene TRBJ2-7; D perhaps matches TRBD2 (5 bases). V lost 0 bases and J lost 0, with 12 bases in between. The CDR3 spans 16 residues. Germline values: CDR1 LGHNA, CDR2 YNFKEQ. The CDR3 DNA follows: TGTGCCAGCAGCCAAGAGCTAGCTCGGGGCTCCTACGAGCAGTACTTC. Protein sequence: CASSQELARGSYEQYF.

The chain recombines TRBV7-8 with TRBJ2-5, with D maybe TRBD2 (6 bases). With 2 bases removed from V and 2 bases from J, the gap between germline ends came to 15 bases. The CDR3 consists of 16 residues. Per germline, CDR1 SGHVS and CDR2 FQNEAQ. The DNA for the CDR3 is TGTGCCAGCAGCTTAATGATACGGACTATTCAAGAGACCCAGTACTTC. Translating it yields CASSLMIRTIQETQYF.

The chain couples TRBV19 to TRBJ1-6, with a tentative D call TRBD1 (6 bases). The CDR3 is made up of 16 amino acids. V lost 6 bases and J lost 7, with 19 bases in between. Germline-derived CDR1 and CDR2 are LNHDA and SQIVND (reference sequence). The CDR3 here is CASRNPTGQGNSPLHF. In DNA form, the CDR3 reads TGTGCCAGTAGGAACCCCACCGGGCAGGGGAATTCACCCCTCCACTTT.

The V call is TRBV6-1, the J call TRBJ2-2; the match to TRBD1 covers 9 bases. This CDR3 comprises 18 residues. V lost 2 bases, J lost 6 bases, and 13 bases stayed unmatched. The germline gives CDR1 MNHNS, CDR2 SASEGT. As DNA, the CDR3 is TGTGCCAGCAGTGAATTGCCGTATTTGGACAGGGGAGCCGGGGAGCTGTTTTTT. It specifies CASSELPYLDRGAGELFF.